This TCR beta chain stems from a study of OX40 agonist ivuxolimab in advanced cancers. Findings and caveats of the study: The study observed clonal expansion of CD4+ and CD8+ blood T cells by week 6 at 0.1 to 3.0 mg/kg.

Germline V gene sequence: CDR1 SGHVS, CDR2 FQNEAQ. V lost 3 bases to trimming and J lost 10 bases; unmatched junction nucleotides: 10. The CDR3 has 16 residues. Turning to this clone: Its specificity is unknown.

Patients with a history of autoimmune disease or on systemic immunosuppression were excluded. The protocol was immunoSEQ multiplex PCR, while the TCRdb copy is restricted to in-frame clones and leaves out a portion. The sample has more than 10,000 clones; 75% to 85% are singletons. The sequencing here drew on CD4+ or CD8+ T cells sorted from blood, taken in a trial of the OX40 agonist ivuxolimab. This clonotype was obtained from an adult with an advanced solid tumor such as melanoma, head and neck, liver or kidney cancer. The chain recombines TRBV7-8 with TRBJ1-6, with TRBD1 identical over 9 bases. This chain's CDR3 is CASSFSDGQGNSPLHF. CDR3 DNA: TGTGCCAGCAGCTTTTCTGATGGACAGGGGAACTCACCCCTCCACTTT.